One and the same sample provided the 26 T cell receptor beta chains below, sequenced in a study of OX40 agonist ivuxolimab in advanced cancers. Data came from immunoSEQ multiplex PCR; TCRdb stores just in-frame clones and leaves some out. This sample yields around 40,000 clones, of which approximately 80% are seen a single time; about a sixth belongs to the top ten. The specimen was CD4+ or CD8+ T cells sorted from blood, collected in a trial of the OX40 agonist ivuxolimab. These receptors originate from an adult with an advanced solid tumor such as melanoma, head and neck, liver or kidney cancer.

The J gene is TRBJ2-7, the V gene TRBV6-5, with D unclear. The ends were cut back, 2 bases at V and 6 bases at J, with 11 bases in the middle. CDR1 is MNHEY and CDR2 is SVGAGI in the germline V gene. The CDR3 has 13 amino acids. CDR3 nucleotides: TGTGCCAGCAGTTACATCGGTGTTTCCGAGCAGTACTTC. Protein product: CASSYIGVSEQYF.

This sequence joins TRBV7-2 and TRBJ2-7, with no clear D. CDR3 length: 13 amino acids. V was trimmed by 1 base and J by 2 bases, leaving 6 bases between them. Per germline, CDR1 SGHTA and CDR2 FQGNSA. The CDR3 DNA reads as TGTGCCAGCAGCTTAGAACCAACCTACGAGCAGTACTTC. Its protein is CASSLEPTYEQYF.

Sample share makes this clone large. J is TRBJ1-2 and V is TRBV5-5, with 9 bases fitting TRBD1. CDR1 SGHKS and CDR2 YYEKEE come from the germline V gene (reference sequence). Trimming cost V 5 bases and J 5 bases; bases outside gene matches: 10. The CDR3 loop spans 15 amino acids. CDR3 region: CASSKRTGEDYGYTF. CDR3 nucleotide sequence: TGTGCCAGCAGTAAGAGGACAGGGGAGGATTATGGCTACACCTTC.

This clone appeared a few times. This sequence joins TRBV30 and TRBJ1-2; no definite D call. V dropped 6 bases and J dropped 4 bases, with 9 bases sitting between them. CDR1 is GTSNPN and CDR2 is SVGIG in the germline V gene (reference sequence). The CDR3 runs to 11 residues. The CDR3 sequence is CACVGTYGYTF. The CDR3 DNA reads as TGTGCCTGTGTCGGTACCTATGGCTACACCTTC.

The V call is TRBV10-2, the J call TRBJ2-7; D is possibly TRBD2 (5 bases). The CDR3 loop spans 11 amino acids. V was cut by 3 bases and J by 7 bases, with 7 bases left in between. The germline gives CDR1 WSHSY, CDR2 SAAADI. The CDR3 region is CASSDRGEQYF. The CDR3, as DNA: TGCGCCAGCAGTGATCGCGGGGAGCAGTACTTC.

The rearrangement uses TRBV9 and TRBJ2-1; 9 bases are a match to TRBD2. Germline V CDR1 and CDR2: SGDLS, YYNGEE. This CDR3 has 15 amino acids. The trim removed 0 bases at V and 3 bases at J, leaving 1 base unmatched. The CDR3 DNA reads TGTGCCAGCAGCGTAGAGACTAGCGGCTACAATGAGCAGTTCTTC. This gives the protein CASSVETSGYNEQFF.

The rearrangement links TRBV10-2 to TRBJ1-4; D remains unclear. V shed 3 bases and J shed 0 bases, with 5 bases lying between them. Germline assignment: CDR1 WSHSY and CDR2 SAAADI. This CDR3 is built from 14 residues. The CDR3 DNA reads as TGCGCCAGCAGTGACAGCACAACTAATGAAAAACTGTTTTTT. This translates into CASSDSTTNEKLFF.

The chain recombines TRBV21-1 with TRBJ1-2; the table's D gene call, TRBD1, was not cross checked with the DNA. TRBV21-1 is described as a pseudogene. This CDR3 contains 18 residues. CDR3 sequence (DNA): TGTGCCAGCAGCCGTTTGCCCGGTCGGGACAGGGGAACCTATGGCTACACCTTC. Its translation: CASSRLPGRDRGTYGYTF.

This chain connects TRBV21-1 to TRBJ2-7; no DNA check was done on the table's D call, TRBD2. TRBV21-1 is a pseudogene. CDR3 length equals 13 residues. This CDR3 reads CASRDGSSYEQYF. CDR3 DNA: TGTGCCAGCCGGGACGGGAGCTCCTACGAGCAGTACTTC.

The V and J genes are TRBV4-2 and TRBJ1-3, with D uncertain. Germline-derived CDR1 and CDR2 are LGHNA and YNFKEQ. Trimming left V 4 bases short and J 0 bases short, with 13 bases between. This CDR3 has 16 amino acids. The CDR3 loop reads CASSPTGSNSGNTIYF. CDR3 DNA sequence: TGTGCCAGCAGCCCTACGGGAAGCAACTCTGGAAACACCATATATTTT.

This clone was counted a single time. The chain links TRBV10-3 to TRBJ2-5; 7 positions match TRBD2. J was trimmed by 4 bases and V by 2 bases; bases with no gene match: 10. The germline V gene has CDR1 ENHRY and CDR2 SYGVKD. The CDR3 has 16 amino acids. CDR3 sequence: CAISEGLGDLGETQYF. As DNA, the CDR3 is TGTGCCATCAGTGAGGGACTAGGGGACCTCGGAGAGACCCAGTACTTC.

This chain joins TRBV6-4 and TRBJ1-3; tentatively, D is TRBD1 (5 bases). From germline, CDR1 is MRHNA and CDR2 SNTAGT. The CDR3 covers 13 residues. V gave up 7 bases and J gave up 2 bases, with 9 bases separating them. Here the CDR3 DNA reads TGTGCCAGCACCCAGGGAACTGGAAACACCATATATTTT. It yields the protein CASTQGTGNTIYF.

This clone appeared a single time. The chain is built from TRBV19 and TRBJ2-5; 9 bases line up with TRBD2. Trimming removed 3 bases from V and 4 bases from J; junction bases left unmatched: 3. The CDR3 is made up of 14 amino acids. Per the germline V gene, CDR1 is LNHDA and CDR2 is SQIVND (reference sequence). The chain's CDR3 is CASSIAGGRETQYF. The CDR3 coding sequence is TGTGCCAGTAGTATCGCGGGGGGGCGAGAGACCCAGTACTTC. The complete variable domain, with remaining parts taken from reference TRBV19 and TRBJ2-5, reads DGGITQSPKYLFRKEGQNVTLSCEQNLNHDAMYWYRQDPGQGLRLIYYSQIVNDFQKGDIAEGYSVSREKKESFPLTVTSAQKNPTAFYLCASSIAGGRETQYFGPGTRLLVL.

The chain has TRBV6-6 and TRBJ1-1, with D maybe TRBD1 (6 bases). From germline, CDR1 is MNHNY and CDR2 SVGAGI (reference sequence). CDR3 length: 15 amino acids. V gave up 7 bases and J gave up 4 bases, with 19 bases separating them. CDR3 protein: CASTVRGDGATEAFF. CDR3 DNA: TGTGCCAGCACCGTGAGGGGGGATGGGGCCACTGAAGCTTTCTTT.

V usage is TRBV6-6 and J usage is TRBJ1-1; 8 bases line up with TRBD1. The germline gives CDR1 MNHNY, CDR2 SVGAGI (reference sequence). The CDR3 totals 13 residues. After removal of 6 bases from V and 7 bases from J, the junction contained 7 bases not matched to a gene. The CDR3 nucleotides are TGTGCCAGCAGCCCGGGACAGGCGGTTGAAGCTTTCTTT. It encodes CASSPGQAVEAFF.

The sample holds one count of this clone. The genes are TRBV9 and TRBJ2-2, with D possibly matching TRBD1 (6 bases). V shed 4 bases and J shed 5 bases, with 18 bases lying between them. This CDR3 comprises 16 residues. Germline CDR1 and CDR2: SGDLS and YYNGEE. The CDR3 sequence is CASSFRQVQITGELFF. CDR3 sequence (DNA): TGTGCCAGCAGCTTCAGACAGGTCCAAATTACCGGGGAGCTGTTTTTT.

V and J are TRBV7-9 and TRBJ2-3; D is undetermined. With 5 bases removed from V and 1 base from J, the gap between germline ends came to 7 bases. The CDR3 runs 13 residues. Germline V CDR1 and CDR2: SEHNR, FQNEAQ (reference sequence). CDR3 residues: CASSHGGTDTQYF. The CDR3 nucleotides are TGTGCCAGCAGCCATGGTGGCACAGATACGCAGTATTTT.

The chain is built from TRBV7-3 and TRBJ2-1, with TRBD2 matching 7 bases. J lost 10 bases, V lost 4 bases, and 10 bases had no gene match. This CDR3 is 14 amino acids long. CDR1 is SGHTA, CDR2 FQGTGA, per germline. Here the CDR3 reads CASSSWGGVQEQFF. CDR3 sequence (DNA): TGTGCCAGCAGCTCCTGGGGAGGGGTCCAGGAGCAGTTCTTC.

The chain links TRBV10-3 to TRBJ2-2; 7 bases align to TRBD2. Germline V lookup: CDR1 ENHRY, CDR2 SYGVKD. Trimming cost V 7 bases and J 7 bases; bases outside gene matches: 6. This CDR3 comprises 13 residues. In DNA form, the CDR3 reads TGTGCCATCAATACTAGCGAAGACGGGGAGCTGTTTTTT. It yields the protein CAINTSEDGELFF.

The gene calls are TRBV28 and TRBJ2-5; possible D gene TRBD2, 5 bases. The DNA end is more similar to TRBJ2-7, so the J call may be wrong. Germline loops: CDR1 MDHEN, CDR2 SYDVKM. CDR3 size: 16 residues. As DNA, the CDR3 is TGTGCCAGCAGTTTTTATCGGCTAGCTGAAACCTACGAGCAGTACTTC. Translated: CASSFYRLAETYEQYF.

The CDR3 spells CASSLGQLYEQYF. CDR3 in DNA: TGTGCCAGCAGCTTAGGACAGTTGTACGAGCAGTACTTC. The chain recombines TRBV7-8 with TRBJ2-7; D is possibly TRBD1 (5 bases). CDR1 is SGHVS and CDR2 is FQNEAQ in the germline V gene. The CDR3 runs 13 residues. Trimming cost V 1 base and J 4 bases, with 8 bases left between them.

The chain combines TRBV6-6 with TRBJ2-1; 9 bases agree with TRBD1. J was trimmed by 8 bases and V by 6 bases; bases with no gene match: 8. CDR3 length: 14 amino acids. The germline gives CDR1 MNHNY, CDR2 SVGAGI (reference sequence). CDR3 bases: TGTGCCAGCAGCCCGGACAGGGGTTTGGATGAGCAGTTCTTC. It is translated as CASSPDRGLDEQFF.

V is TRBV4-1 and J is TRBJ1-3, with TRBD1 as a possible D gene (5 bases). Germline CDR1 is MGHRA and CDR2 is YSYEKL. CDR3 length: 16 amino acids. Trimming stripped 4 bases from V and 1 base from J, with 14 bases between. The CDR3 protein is CASSPGTSRSGNTIYF. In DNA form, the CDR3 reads TGCGCCAGCAGCCCAGGGACGAGCCGTTCTGGAAACACCATATATTTT.

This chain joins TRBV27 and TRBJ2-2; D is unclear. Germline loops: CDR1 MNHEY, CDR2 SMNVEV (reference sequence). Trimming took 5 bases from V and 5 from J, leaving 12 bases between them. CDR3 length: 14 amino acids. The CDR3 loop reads CASSPAFGTGELFF. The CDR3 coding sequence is TGTGCCAGCAGTCCAGCCTTCGGGACCGGGGAGCTGTTTTTT.

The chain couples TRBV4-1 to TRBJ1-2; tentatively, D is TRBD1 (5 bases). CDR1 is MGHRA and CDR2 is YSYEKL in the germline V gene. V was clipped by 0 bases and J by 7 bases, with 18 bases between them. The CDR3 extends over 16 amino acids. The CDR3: CASSQDVAGLSIGYTF. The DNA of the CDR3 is TGCGCCAGCAGCCAAGATGTGGCAGGGCTGTCTATTGGCTACACCTTC.

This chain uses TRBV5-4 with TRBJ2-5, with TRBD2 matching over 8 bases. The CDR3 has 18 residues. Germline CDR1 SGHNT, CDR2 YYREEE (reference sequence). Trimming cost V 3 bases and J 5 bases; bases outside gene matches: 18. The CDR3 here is CASSSARGGLGIGETQYF. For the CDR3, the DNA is TGTGCCAGCAGCTCGGCGAGGGGGGGACTAGGGATCGGGGAGACCCAGTACTTC. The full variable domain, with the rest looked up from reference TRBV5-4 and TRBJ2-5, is ETGVTQSPTHLIKTRGQQVTLRCSSQSGHNTVSWYQQALGQGPQFIFQYYREEENGRGNFPPRFSGLQFPNYSSELNVNALELDDSALYLCASSSARGGLGIGETQYFGPGTRLLVL.